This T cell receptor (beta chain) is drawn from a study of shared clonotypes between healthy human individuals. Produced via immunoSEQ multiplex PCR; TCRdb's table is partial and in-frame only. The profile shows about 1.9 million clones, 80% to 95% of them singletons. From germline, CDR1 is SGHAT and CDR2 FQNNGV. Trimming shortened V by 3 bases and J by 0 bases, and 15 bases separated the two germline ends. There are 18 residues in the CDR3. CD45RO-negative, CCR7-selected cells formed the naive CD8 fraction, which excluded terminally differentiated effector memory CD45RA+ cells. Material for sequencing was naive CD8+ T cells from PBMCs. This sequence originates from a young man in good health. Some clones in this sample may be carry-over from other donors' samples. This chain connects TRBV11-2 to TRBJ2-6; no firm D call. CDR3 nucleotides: TGTGCCAGCAGCTTGGTTAGACCTCACTACTCTGGGGCCAACGTCCTGACTTTC. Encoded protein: CASSLVRPHYSGANVLTF.